This record concerns one TCR beta chain sequence. TCRdb reanalyzed the 5' RACE reads and collapses them to one entry per CDR3 protein, without DNA. The sample table includes roughly 450,000 distinct CDR3 sequences. CDR3 length: 17 residues. Germline loops: CDR1 LGHNA, CDR2 YNFKEQ. The data derive from a study of T cells expressing NK-cell markers. The clonotype comes from a woman between 45 and 65 years old in good health. Material for sequencing was blood T cells: a sorted CD56 or NKG2C T cell subset, CD4+ or CD8+ T cells, or bulk PBMC T cells (not recorded which). The gene calls are TRBV4-2 and TRBJ1-1; the D call of TRBD1 rests on TCRdb alone, since no DNA is present to check it. The CDR3 loop reads CASSQVSGGTKGTEAFF.